The clone carrying this T cell receptor (beta chain) has just a few counts. Its specificity is unknown. The data are from a study of response to subunit inactivated influenza vaccine. Points from the study as a whole: It was suggested by the authors that few new T cells are recruited by each seasonal influenza vaccination.

This CDR3 spans 15 amino acids. V was clipped by 4 bases and J by 1 base, with 13 bases between them. TCRdb re-analysed the RT-PCR reads in MiXCR, keeping a single row per CDR3 protein. The sample has more than 450,000 distinct CDR3 sequences; about 8% are singletons. The clonotype originates from a man between 50 and 69 years old who received an inactivated influenza vaccine. This specimen consisted of PBMCs from blood, obtained around 25 months after vaccination. The V call is TRBV12-3 or TRBV12-4, the J call TRBJ1-1, with D possibly being TRBD1 (5 bases). This CDR3 reads CASSSPGTQNTEAFF. The CDR3 DNA sequence: TGTGCCAGCAGTTCCCCCGGGACCCAGAACACTGAAGCTTTCTTT.